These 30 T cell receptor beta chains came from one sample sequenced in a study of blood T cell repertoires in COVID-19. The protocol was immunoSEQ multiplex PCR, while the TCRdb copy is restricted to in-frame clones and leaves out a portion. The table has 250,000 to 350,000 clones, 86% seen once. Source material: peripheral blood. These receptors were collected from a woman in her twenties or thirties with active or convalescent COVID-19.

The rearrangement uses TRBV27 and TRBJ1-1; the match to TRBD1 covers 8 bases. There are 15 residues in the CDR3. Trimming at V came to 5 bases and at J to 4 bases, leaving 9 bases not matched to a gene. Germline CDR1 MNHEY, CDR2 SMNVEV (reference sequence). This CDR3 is CASSPAGGEGTEAFF. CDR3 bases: TGTGCCAGCAGTCCCGCAGGGGGCGAGGGCACTGAAGCTTTCTTT.

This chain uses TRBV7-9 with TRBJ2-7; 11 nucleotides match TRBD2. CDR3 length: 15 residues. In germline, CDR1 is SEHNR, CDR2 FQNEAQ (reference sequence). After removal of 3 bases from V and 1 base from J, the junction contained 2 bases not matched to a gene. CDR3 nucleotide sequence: TGTGCCAGCAGCTTCCTAGCGGGGGGATCCTACGAGCAGTACTTC. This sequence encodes CASSFLAGGSYEQYF. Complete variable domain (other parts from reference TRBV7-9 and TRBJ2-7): DTGVSQNPRHKITKRGQNVTFRCDPISEHNRLYWYRQTLGQGPEFLTYFQNEAQLEKSRLLSDRFSAERPKGSFSTLEIQRTEQGDSAMYLCASSFLAGGSYEQYFGPGTRLTVT.

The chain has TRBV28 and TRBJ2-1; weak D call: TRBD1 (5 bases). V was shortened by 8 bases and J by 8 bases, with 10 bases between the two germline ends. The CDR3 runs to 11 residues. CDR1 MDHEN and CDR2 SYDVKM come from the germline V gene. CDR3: CASGTGDEQFF. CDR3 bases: TGTGCCAGCGGAACAGGCGATGAGCAGTTCTTC.

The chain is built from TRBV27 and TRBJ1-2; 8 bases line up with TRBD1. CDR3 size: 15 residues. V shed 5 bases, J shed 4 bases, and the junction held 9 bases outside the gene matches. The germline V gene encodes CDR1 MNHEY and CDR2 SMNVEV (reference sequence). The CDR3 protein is CASSPTAQGAYGYTF. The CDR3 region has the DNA TGTGCCAGCAGTCCCACCGCCCAGGGGGCCTATGGCTACACCTTC.

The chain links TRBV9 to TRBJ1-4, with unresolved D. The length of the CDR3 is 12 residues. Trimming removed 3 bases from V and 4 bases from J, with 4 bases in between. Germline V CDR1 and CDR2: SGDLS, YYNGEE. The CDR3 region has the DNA TGTGCCAGCAGCGGAGATAATGAAAAACTGTTTTTT. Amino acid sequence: CASSGDNEKLFF.

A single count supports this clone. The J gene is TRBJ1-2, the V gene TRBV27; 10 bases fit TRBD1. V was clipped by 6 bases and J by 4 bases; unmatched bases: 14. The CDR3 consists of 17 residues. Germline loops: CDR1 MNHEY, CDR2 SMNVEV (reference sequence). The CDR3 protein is CASSFRADRGIRYGYTF. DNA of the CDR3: TGTGCCAGCAGCTTTCGCGCGGACAGGGGGATTCGCTATGGCTACACCTTC.

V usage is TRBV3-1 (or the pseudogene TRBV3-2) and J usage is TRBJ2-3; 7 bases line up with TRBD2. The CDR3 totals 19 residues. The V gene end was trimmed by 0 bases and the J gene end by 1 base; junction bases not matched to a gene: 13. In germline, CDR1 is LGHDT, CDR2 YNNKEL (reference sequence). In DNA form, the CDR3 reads TGTGCCAGCAGCCAAGATAGGAGGGAGGGGCTAGCGGGCACAGATACGCAGTATTTT. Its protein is CASSQDRREGLAGTDTQYF.

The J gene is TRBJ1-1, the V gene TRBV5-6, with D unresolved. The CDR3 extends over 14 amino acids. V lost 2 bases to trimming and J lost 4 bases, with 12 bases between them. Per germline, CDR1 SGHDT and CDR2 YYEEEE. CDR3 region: CASSFRSWSTEAFF. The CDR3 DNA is TGTGCCAGCAGCTTTAGGTCATGGAGCACTGAAGCTTTCTTT. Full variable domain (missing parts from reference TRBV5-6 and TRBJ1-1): DAGVTQSPTHLIKTRGQQVTLRCSPKSGHDTVSWYQQALGQGPQFIFQYYEEEERQRGNFPDRFSGHQFPNYSSELNVNALLLGDSALYLCASSFRSWSTEAFFGQGTRLTVV.

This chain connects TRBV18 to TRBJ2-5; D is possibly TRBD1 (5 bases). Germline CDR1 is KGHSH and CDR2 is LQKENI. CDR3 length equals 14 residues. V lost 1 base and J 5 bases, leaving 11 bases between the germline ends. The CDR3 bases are TGTGCCAGCTCACCACAAAGAGCAGGGGAGACCCAGTACTTC. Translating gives CASSPQRAGETQYF. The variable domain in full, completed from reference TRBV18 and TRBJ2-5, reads NAGVMQNPRHLVRRRGQEARLRCSPMKGHSHVYWYRQLPEEGLKFMVYLQKENIIDESGMPKERFSAEFPKEGPSILRIQQVVRGDSAAYFCASSPQRAGETQYFGPGTRLLVL.

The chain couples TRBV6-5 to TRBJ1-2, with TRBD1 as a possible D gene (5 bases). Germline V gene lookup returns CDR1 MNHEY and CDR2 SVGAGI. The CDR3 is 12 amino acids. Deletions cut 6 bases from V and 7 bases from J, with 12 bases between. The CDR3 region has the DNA TGTGCCAGCAGCCCCATGGGGGGTGGCTACACCTTC. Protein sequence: CASSPMGGGYTF.

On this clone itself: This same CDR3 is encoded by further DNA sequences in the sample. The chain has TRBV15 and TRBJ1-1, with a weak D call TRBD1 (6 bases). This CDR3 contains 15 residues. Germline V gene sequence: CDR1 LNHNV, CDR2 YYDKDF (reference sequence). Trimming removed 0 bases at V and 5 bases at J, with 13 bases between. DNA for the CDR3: TGTGCCACCAGCAGAGATCAGGGGCCGGGAACTGAAGCTTTCTTT. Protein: CATSRDQGPGTEAFF.

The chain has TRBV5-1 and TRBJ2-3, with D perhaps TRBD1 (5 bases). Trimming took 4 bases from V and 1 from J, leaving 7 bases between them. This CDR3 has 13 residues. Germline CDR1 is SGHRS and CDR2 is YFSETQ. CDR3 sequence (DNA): TGCGCCAGCAGCATAGGGGGCACAGATACGCAGTATTTT. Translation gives CASSIGGTDTQYF. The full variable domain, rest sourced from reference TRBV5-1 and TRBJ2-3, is KAGVTQTPRYLIKTRGQQVTLSCSPISGHRSVSWYQQTPGQGLQFLFEYFSETQRNKGNFPGRFSGRQFSNSRSEMNVSTLELGDSALYLCASSIGGTDTQYFGPGTRLTVL.

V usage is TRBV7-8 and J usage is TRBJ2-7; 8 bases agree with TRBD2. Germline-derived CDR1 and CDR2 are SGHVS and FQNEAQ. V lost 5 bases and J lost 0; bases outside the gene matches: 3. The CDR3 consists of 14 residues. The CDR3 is CASSQSGSSYEQYF. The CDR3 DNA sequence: TGTGCCAGCAGCCAGAGCGGGAGCTCCTACGAGCAGTACTTC.

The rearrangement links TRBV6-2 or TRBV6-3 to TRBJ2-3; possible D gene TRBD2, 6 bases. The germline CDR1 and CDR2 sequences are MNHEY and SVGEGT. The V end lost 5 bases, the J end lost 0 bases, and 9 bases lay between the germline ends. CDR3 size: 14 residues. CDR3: CASSVGGSTDTQYF. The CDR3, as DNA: TGTGCCAGCAGTGTGGGGGGAAGCACAGATACGCAGTATTTT.

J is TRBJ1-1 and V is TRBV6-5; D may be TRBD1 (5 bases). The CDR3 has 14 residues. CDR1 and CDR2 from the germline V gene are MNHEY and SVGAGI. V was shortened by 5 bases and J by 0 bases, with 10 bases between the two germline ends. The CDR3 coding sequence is TGTGCCAGCAGTCAGCGACAGCTGAACACTGAAGCTTTCTTT. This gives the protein CASSQRQLNTEAFF.

The CDR3 here is CASSLVGDRAYGYTF. In nucleotides, the CDR3 is TGTGCCAGCAGCTTGGTTGGCGACAGGGCCTATGGCTACACCTTC. The chain recombines TRBV5-6 with TRBJ1-2; TRBD1 agrees at 7 bases. This CDR3 is 15 amino acids long. Germline loops: CDR1 SGHDT, CDR2 YYEEEE. V was clipped by 0 bases and J by 4 bases; unmatched bases: 6.

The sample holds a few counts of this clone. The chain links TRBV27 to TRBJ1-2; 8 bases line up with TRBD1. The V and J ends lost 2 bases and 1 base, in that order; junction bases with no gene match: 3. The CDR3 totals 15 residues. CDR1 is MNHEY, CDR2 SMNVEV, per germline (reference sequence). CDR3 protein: CASSLGQGLNYGYTF. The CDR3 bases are TGTGCCAGCAGTTTAGGACAGGGACTTAACTATGGCTACACCTTC.

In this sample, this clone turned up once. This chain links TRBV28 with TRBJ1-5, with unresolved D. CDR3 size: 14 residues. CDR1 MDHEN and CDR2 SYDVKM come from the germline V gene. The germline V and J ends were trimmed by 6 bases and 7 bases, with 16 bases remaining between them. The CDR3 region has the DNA TGTGCCAGCAGCCCCTTTGAGGCTCTCCAGCCCCAGCATTTT. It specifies CASSPFEALQPQHF.

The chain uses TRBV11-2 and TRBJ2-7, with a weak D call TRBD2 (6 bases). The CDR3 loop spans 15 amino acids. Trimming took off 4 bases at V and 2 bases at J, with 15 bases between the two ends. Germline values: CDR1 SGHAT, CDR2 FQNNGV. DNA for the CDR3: TGTGCCAGCAGCTACTTGGAGTGGAGGGCCTACGAGCAGTACTTC. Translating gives CASSYLEWRAYEQYF. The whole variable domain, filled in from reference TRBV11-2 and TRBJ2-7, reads EAGVAQSPRYKIIEKRQSVAFWCNPISGHATLYWYQQILGQGPKLLIQFQNNGVVDDSQLPKDRFSAERLKGVDSTLKIQPAKLEDSAVYLCASSYLEWRAYEQYFGPGTRLTVT.

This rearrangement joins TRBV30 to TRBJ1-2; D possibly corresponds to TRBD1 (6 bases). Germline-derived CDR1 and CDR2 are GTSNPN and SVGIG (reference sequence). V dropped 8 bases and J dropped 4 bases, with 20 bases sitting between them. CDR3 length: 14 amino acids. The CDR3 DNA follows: TGTGCCGTAGCCTCTGGGCAGGGGACCTATGGCTACACCTTC. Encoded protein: CAVASGQGTYGYTF.

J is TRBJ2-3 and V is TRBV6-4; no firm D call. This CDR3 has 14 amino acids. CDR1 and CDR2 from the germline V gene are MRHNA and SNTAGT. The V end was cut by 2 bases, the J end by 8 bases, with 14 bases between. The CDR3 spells CASSDGSAAGTQYF. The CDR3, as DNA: TGTGCCAGCAGTGACGGTAGTGCCGCCGGTACGCAGTATTTT.

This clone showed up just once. DNA of the CDR3: TGTGCCAGCAGTCTCCATGGGGGGGGTTCGTACGAGCAGTACTTC. This codes for CASSLHGGGSYEQYF. The chain combines TRBV28 with TRBJ2-7; 7 bases are a match to TRBD2. CDR3 size: 15 residues. Looked up from germline, CDR1 is MDHEN and CDR2 is SYDVKM. Trimming took 5 bases from V and 4 from J; bases not matched to a gene: 11.

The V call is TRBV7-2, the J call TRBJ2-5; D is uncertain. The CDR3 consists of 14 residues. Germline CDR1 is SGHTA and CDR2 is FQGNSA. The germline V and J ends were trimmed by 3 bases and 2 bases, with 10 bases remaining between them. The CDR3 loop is CASSLWSTQETQYF. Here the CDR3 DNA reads TGTGCCAGCAGCTTGTGGTCTACTCAAGAGACCCAGTACTTC. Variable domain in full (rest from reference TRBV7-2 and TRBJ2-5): GAGVSQSPSNKVTEKGKDVELRCDPISGHTALYWYRQSLGQGLEFLIYFQGNSAPDKSGLPSDRFSAERTGGSVSTLTIQRTQQEDSAVYLCASSLWSTQETQYFGPGTRLLVL.

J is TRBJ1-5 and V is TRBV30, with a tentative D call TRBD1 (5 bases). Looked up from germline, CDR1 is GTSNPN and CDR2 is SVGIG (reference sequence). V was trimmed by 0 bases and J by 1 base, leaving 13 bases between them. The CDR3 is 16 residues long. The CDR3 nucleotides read TGTGCCTGGAGTGTACGGAGGGGATCGAGCAATCAGCCCCAGCATTTT. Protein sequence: CAWSVRRGSSNQPQHF.

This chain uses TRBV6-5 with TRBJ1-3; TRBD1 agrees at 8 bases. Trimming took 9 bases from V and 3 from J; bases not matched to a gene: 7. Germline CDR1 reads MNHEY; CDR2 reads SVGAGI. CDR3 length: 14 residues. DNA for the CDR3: TGTGCCAGTAGACAGGGGATGGGTGGAAACACCATATATTTT. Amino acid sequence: CASRQGMGGNTIYF.

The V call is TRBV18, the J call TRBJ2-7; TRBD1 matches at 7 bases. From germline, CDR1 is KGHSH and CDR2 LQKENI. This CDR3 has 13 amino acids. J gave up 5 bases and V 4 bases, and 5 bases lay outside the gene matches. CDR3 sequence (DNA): TGTGCCAGCTCACAAGACAGGGTTAACGAGCAGTACTTC. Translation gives CASSQDRVNEQYF.

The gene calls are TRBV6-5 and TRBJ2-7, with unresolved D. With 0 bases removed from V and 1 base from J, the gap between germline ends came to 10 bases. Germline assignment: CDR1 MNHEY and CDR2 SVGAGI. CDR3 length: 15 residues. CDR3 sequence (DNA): TGTGCCAGCAGTTACTCGGGCACCCTGTCCTACGAGCAGTACTTC. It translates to CASSYSGTLSYEQYF.

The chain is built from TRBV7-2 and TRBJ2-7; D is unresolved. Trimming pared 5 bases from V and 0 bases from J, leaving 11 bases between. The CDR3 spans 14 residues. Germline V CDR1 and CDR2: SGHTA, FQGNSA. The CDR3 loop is CASSPQFSSYEQYF. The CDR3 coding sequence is TGTGCCAGCAGCCCTCAGTTCAGCTCCTACGAGCAGTACTTC.

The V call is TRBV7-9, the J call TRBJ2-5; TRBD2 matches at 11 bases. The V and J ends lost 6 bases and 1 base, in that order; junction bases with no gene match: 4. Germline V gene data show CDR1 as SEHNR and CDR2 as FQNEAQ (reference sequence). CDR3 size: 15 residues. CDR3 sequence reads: CASSSSGGSQETQYF. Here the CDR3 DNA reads TGTGCCAGCAGTTCTAGCGGGGGGTCCCAAGAGACCCAGTACTTC.

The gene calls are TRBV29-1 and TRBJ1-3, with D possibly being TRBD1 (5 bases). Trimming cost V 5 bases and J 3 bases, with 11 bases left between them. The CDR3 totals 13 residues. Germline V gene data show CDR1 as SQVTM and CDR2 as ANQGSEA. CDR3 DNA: TGCAGCGTTTCGGAGGGGCTTGGAAACACCATATATTTT. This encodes CSVSEGLGNTIYF.